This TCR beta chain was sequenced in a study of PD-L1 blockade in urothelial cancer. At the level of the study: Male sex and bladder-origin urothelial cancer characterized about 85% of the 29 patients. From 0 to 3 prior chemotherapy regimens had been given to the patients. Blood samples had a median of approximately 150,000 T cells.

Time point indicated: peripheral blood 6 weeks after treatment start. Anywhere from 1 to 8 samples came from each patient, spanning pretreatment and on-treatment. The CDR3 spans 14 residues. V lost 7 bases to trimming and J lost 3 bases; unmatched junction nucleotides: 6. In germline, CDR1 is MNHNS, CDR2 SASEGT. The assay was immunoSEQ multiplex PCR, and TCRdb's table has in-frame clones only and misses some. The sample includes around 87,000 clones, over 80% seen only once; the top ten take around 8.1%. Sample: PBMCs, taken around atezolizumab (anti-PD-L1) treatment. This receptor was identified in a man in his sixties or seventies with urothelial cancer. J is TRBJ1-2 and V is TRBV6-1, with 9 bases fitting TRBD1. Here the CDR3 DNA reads TGTGCCAGCAACCTCGACAGGGGGGACTATGGCTACACCTTC. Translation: CASNLDRGDYGYTF.